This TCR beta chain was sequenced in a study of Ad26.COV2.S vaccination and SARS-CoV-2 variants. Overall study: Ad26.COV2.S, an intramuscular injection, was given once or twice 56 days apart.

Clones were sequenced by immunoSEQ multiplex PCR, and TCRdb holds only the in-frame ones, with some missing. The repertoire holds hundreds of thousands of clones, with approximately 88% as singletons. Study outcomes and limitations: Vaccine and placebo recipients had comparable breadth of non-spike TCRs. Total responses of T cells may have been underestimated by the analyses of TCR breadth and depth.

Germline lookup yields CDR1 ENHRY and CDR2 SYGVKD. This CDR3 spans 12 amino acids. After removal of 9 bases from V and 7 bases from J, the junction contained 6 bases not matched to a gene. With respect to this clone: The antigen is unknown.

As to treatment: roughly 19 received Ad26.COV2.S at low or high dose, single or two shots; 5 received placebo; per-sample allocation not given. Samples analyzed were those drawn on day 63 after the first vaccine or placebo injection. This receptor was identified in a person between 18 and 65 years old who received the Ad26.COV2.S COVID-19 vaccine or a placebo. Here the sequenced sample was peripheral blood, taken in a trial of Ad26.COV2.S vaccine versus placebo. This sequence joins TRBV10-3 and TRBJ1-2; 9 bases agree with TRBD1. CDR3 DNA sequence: TGTGCCATTGGGACAGGGAGTTTTGGCTACACCTTC. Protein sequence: CAIGTGSFGYTF.